This paragraph reports one TCR beta chain. TCRdb's table, derived via immunoSEQ multiplex PCR, lists solely in-frame clones and lacks some. Of approximately 170,000 clones listed, about 90% are singletons. This sample was included in a study of control samples from healthy donors and cancer patients. CDR1 MDHEN and CDR2 SYDVKM come from the germline V gene. Between the trimmed V and J ends, which lost 8 bases and 7 bases, there was a span of 12 bases. The CDR3 totals 11 residues. This receptor was identified in a woman under 40 in good health. The source material was blood. The V and J genes are TRBV28 and TRBJ2-7; D remains unclear. CDR3 DNA: TGTGCCAGCTCAATCGGGCGGGAGCAGTACTTC. This gives the protein CASSIGREQYF.